This is a list of T cell receptor beta chains from one sample in a study of tumor-infiltrating lymphocytes in oesophageal squamous cell carcinoma. One entry per CDR3 protein, called by TCRdb with MiXCR from the PCR reads. Among 20,000 or so distinct CDR3 sequences listed, around 40% were seen once. Sequenced material: esophageal tumor tissue. The receptors here all came from a male donor with esophageal squamous cell carcinoma. Each CDR3 is given with its conserved first and last residue. Fields, in order: J gene, clone size, V gene, D gene, CDR3 DNA, CDR3 protein. D genes are given only for firm matches. Size is stated for part of the rows, as once, few or many counts, or as a class when the clone is expanded.

j_gene: TRBJ2-2; abundance: many; v_gene: TRBV11-3; d_gene: -; CDR3nt: TGTGCCAGCAGCCCCAAACCTCCCGGGACCCCGGCCTCCGGGGAGCTGTTTTTT; CDR3aa: CASSPKPPGTPASGELFF
j_gene: TRBJ1-2; abundance: -; v_gene: TRBV2; d_gene: TRBD1; CDR3nt: TGTGCCAGCAGTGGCCGGGACAGTTCGTTTGGCTACACCTTC; CDR3aa: CASSGRDSSFGYTF
j_gene: TRBJ2-1; abundance: many; v_gene: TRBV6-6; d_gene: TRBD2; CDR3nt: TGTGCCAGCAGTTACCCCAGAGGGGTGAGCGGGGAGGGTTCTGAGCAGTTCTTC; CDR3aa: CASSYPRGVSGEGSEQFF
j_gene: TRBJ2-5; abundance: many; v_gene: TRBV5-1; d_gene: TRBD2; CDR3nt: TGCGCCAGCAGCTCCTCTGGGGACTATTCACCCCTCCACTTC; CDR3aa: CASSSSGDYSPLHF
j_gene: TRBJ1-1; abundance: many; v_gene: TRBV7-7; d_gene: -; CDR3nt: TGTGCTAGCAGCAACCCCAGAATATGCACTGAAGCTTTCTTT; CDR3aa: CASSNPRICTEAFF
j_gene: TRBJ2-6; abundance: many; v_gene: TRBV10-3; d_gene: -; CDR3nt: -; CDR3aa: CAIILHGRLHLRF
j_gene: TRBJ1-3; abundance: -; v_gene: TRBV7-6; d_gene: -; CDR3nt: TGTGCCAGCAGCTTAAGTTCGCTTGGAAACACCATATATTTT; CDR3aa: CASSLSSLGNTIYF
j_gene: TRBJ2-1; abundance: many; v_gene: TRBV19; d_gene: TRBD2; CDR3nt: TGTGCCAGTAGTATAAGGGCTAGCGGGAGCTCCTACAATGAGCAGTTCTTC; CDR3aa: CASSIRASGSSYNEQFF
j_gene: TRBJ2-5; abundance: -; v_gene: TRBV5-1; d_gene: -; CDR3nt: TGCGCCAGCAGCGGGGAGGACACGCGAGAGACCCAGTACTTC; CDR3aa: CASSGEDTRETQYF
j_gene: TRBJ2-2; abundance: -; v_gene: TRBV7-3; d_gene: -; CDR3nt: TGTGCCAGCAGCTCCCAAGCGGGCCCGAACACCGGGGAGCTGTTTTTT; CDR3aa: CASSSQAGPNTGELFF
j_gene: TRBJ2-1; abundance: -; v_gene: TRBV7-2; d_gene: -; CDR3nt: TGTGCCAGCAGCCGCTCCGGGAGTATTAGCTCACCCCTCCACTTC; CDR3aa: CASSRSGSISSPLHF
j_gene: TRBJ1-2; abundance: many; v_gene: TRBV6-1; d_gene: TRBD1; CDR3nt: TGTGCCAGCAGTATTCGGACAGGGGAGTATGGCTACACCTTC; CDR3aa: CASSIRTGEYGYTF
j_gene: TRBJ2-1; abundance: -; v_gene: TRBV18; d_gene: TRBD2; CDR3nt: TGTGCCAGCTCACTGGGGACTAGCGGGAATGGTGAGCAGTTCTTC; CDR3aa: CASSLGTSGNGEQFF
j_gene: TRBJ2-7; abundance: -; v_gene: TRBV28; d_gene: TRBD2; CDR3nt: TGTGCCAGCAGTCGTACTAGCGGCTGGTTCTACGAGCAGTACTTC; CDR3aa: CASSRTSGWFYEQYF
j_gene: TRBJ2-7; abundance: many; v_gene: TRBV4-2; d_gene: TRBD2; CDR3nt: TGTGCCAGCAGCCAAGATAAGGGTAGCGGGGGGGCCTACGAGCAGTACTTC; CDR3aa: CASSQDKGSGGAYEQYF
j_gene: TRBJ1-5; abundance: many; v_gene: TRBV28; d_gene: -; CDR3nt: TGTGCCAGCAGTTTACAGGGAGATCAGCCCCAGCATTTT; CDR3aa: CASSLQGDQPQHF
j_gene: TRBJ2-3; abundance: -; v_gene: TRBV24-1; d_gene: TRBD1; CDR3nt: TGTGCCACCAGTGAGTCGACAGGGGCGGATACGCAGTATTTT; CDR3aa: CATSESTGADTQYF
j_gene: TRBJ2-7; abundance: -; v_gene: TRBV6-6; d_gene: -; CDR3nt: TGTGCCAGCAGTGAGGAGGGATACATCTACGAGCAGTACTTC; CDR3aa: CASSEEGYIYEQYF
j_gene: TRBJ2-6; abundance: many; v_gene: TRBV19; d_gene: TRBD1; CDR3nt: TGTGCCAGTAGCCCTAAACTGACAGGGTTCGGGGCCAACGTCCTGACTTTC; CDR3aa: CASSPKLTGFGANVLTF
j_gene: TRBJ2-7; abundance: many; v_gene: TRBV7-2; d_gene: TRBD1; CDR3nt: TGTGCCAGCAGCTTAGAGGGACAGACAAACAATGAGCAGTACTTC; CDR3aa: CASSLEGQTNNEQYF
j_gene: TRBJ2-5; abundance: -; v_gene: TRBV7-2; d_gene: TRBD2; CDR3nt: TGTGCCAGCAGTCAAAGACTGGCCAGCGGGGGACAAGAGACCCAGTACTTC; CDR3aa: CASSQRLASGGQETQYF
j_gene: TRBJ2-7; abundance: -; v_gene: TRBV6-1; d_gene: -; CDR3nt: TGTGCCAGCTCAAGGGACTTCAGCTCCTACGAGCAGTACTTC; CDR3aa: CASSRDFSSYEQYF
j_gene: TRBJ2-6; abundance: once; v_gene: TRBV6-9; d_gene: -; CDR3nt: -; CDR3aa: CASSYSSPRQAAGARAVLRF
j_gene: TRBJ1-1; abundance: -; v_gene: TRBV10-3; d_gene: TRBD1; CDR3nt: TGTGCCATCATGTCCAGGGGGGGGACTGAAGCTTTCTTT; CDR3aa: CAIMSRGGTEAFF
j_gene: TRBJ2-5; abundance: many; v_gene: TRBV2; d_gene: -; CDR3nt: TGTGCCAGCAGGGCACTTGGAGAGACCCAGTACTTC; CDR3aa: CASRALGETQYF
j_gene: TRBJ2-3; abundance: many; v_gene: TRBV5-4; d_gene: TRBD1; CDR3nt: TGTGCCAGCAGCTTGGCCGGGACAGGGAATACGCAGTATTTT; CDR3aa: CASSLAGTGNTQYF
j_gene: TRBJ2-1; abundance: -; v_gene: TRBV12-3/TRBV12-4; d_gene: -; CDR3nt: TGTGCCAGCAGTCTTAGCCTTTCAGGGAAGGGCAATGAGCAGTTCTTC; CDR3aa: CASSLSLSGKGNEQFF
j_gene: TRBJ2-1; abundance: -; v_gene: TRBV7-3; d_gene: -; CDR3nt: TGTGCCAGCAGCCGACAGAGCTCCTACAATGAGCAGTTCTTC; CDR3aa: CASSRQSSYNEQFF
j_gene: TRBJ2-3; abundance: many; v_gene: TRBV10-3; d_gene: -; CDR3nt: TGTGCCATCAGTGAAGTAGGAGGGATAGATACGCAGTATTTT; CDR3aa: CAISEVGGIDTQYF
j_gene: TRBJ1-2; abundance: many; v_gene: TRBV5-3; d_gene: TRBD1; CDR3nt: TGTGCCAGCAGGTGGATACAGGGGTTACGGGGCTACACCTTC; CDR3aa: CASRWIQGLRGYTF